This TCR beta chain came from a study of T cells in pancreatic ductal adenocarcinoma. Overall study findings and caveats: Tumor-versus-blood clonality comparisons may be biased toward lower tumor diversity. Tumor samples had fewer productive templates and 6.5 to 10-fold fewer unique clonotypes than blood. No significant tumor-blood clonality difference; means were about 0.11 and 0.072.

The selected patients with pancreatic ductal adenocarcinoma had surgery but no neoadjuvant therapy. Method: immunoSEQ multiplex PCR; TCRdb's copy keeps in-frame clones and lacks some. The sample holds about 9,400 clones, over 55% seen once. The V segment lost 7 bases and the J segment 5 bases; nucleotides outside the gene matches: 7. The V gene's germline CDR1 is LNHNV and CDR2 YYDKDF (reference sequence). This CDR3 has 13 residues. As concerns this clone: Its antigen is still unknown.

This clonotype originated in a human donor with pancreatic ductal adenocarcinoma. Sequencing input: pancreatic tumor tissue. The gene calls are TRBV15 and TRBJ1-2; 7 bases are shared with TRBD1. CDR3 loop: CATKSGGGYGYTF. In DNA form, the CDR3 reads TGTGCCACCAAATCAGGGGGAGGATATGGCTACACCTTC.